Listed below are T cell receptor beta chains from one sample, sequenced in a study of cytomegalovirus exposure and HLA in healthy donors. Measured with immunoSEQ multiplex PCR; TCRdb has only the in-frame clones, and not every one. Of 150,000 to 200,000 clones in the sample, over 80% are singletons; the top ten hold about 1.4%. Input material: PBMCs. The receptors were sampled from a woman aged 18-30 years in good health and CMV-seronegative. The CDR3 runs from the conserved cysteine through the conserved F or W. D genes are given only for firm matches. Part of the rows lack a size; the others show once, few, many or a class for expanded clones.

v_call	clone_size	j_call	d_call	cdr3_nt	cdr3_aa
TRBV6-5	.	TRBJ1-1	.	TGTGCCAGCAGTTACTACCCAACGACAAACACTGAAGCTTTCTTT	CASSYYPTTNTEAFF
TRBV5-1	.	TRBJ2-2	TRBD2	TGCGCCAGCAGCTTCTGGGGGGGTAACTCCGGGGAGCTGTTTTTT	CASSFWGGNSGELFF
TRBV6-1	.	TRBJ1-1	.	TGTGCCAGCAGTGAACTAGTCAGTTTGAACACTGAAGCTTTCTTT	CASSELVSLNTEAFF
TRBV28	.	TRBJ1-2	TRBD1	TGTGCCAGCAGCACGACAGGGGGCGCCAAAGTTGTCTATGGCTACACCTTC	CASSTTGGAKVVYGYTF
TRBV6-1	.	TRBJ1-3	.	TGTGCCAGCAGTTATCAGTCATCTGGAAACACCATATATTTT	CASSYQSSGNTIYF
TRBV18	.	TRBJ1-2	TRBD1	TGTGCCAGCTCACCAAGCAATGTGAGGGGGCGAGACTATGGCTACACCTTC	CASSPSNVRGRDYGYTF
TRBV28	few	TRBJ1-5	.	TGTGCCAGCAGTTTATCGTCGCGGCGGGGGCAAGGGGACAATCAGCCCCAGCATTTT	CASSLSSRRGQGDNQPQHF
TRBV19	.	TRBJ1-1	TRBD1	TGTGCCAGTAGTTTCAGGACAGGGACGAACACTGAAGCTTTCTTT	CASSFRTGTNTEAFF
TRBV6-5	.	TRBJ2-1	.	TGTGCCAGCAGTTACTCTGACTTCTCCCTCGGCAATGAGCAGTTCTTC	CASSYSDFSLGNEQFF
TRBV6-5	.	TRBJ1-2	TRBD1	TGTGCCAGCCGGGGGACAGGGGGCTATGGCTACACCTTC	CASRGTGGYGYTF
TRBV9	.	TRBJ1-2	TRBD1	TGTGCCAGCAGGGGACAGTTGAGCTATGGCTACACCTTC	CASRGQLSYGYTF
TRBV27	.	TRBJ2-7	.	TGTGCCAGCAGTCTACAGGGTATAGTGACCTACGAGCAGTACTTC	CASSLQGIVTYEQYF
TRBV30	once	TRBJ2-1	.	TGTGCCTGGAGCTCCTCCCTCGGGGGCAATGAGCAGTTCTTC	CAWSSSLGGNEQFF
TRBV2	.	TRBJ1-1	TRBD1	TGTGCCAGCAGTCCAGGGGGCGGGATGAACACTGAAGCTTTCTTT	CASSPGGGMNTEAFF
TRBV7-6	.	TRBJ1-1	TRBD1	TGTGCCAGCAGCTTATCGACAGGGGGGAACACTGAAGCTTTCTTT	CASSLSTGGNTEAFF
TRBV5-8	.	TRBJ2-7	TRBD1	TGTGCCAGCAGTTCGCTACGGACAGGGGATAGCTCCTACGAGCAGTACTTC	CASSSLRTGDSSYEQYF
TRBV19	.	TRBJ2-7	TRBD2	TGTGCCAGTAGTATAGAAGGGAGGGGACCGACCTACGAGCAGTACTTC	CASSIEGRGPTYEQYF
TRBV19	.	TRBJ2-3	.	TGTGCCAGTGGTTCGCTAAGCACAGATACGCAGTATTTT	CASGSLSTDTQYF
TRBV7-8	once	TRBJ1-1	TRBD1	TGTGCCAGCAGCTGGGCAACAGGGGCCACTGAAGCTTTCTTT	CASSWATGATEAFF
TRBV30	.	TRBJ1-2	.	TGTGCCTGGAGTGTATACGGGTTTAGCGGCTACACCTTC	CAWSVYGFSGYTF
TRBV5-1	.	TRBJ2-7	TRBD1	TGCGCCAGCAGCAGGACCGGGACAGGGATTGACGAGCAGTACTTC	CASSRTGTGIDEQYF
TRBV6-1	.	TRBJ1-1	.	TGTGCCAGCAGTATTTACGTGAGGACTGAAGCTTTCTTT	CASSIYVRTEAFF
TRBV5-1	.	TRBJ2-1	.	TGCGCCAGCAGCCCACACCTCGAGGCGCCGGCTGAGCAGTTCTTC	CASSPHLEAPAEQFF
TRBV20-1	.	TRBJ1-1	.	TGCAGTGCTAGAAAGGACAGTGAAGCTTTCTTT	CSARKDSEAFF
TRBV10-1	.	TRBJ1-1	TRBD1	TGCGCCAGCAGAGGGACAGAAAACATGAACACTGAAGCTTTCTTT	CASRGTENMNTEAFF
TRBV5-1	.	TRBJ2-3	.	TGCGCCAGCAGCCTCCGGGGGGCTCCATTTTCTAGCACAGATACGCAGTATTTT	CASSLRGAPFSSTDTQYF
TRBV6-4	.	TRBJ2-2	TRBD2	TGTGCCAGCAGTGACTCGGGAGGGCCCGGGGAGCTGTTTTTT	CASSDSGGPGELFF
TRBV5-6	.	TRBJ1-4	TRBD1	TGTGCCAGCAGCTACAGGGGTGAGGTAGAAAAACTGTTTTTT	CASSYRGEVEKLFF
TRBV15	once	TRBJ1-2	TRBD1	TGTGCCACCAGCGGCAGACAGGGCACAAATGGCTACACCTTC	CATSGRQGTNGYTF
TRBV5-4	.	TRBJ2-3	TRBD2	TGTGCCAGCCTTGGCGGGGGGACAGATACGCAGTATTTT	CASLGGGTDTQYF
TRBV7-8	.	TRBJ1-3	.	TGTGCCAGCAGCTTAGGAATCCCAGAGGACTTCTCTGGAAACACCATATATTTT	CASSLGIPEDFSGNTIYF
TRBV6-5	.	TRBJ1-6	.	TGTGCCAGCAGTTATTTTTCCCGACTCAGTAATTCACCCCTCCACTTT	CASSYFSRLSNSPLHF
TRBV30	.	TRBJ1-1	.	TGTGCCTGGGCCATCAACATGAACACTGAAGCTTTCTTT	CAWAINMNTEAFF
TRBV6-4	.	TRBJ2-1	.	TGTGCCAGCAGTCAGGACTATAACAATGAGCAGTTCTTC	CASSQDYNNEQFF
TRBV4-2	once	TRBJ1-2	TRBD1	TGTGCCAGCAGCCAAGATCGGGACAGGGTAGGTGTCTACACCTTC	CASSQDRDRVGVYTF
TRBV30	.	TRBJ1-3	.	TGTGCCTGGGATTCGGCCAGGCTAGCTCTTGGAAACACCATATATTTT	CAWDSARLALGNTIYF
TRBV28	.	TRBJ2-7	TRBD1	TGTGCCAGCAGTTCCTTAGACAGGGCCTCCTACGAGCAGTACTTC	CASSSLDRASYEQYF
TRBV11-2	.	TRBJ2-3	.	TGTGCCAGCAGCCGACAGCGCACAGATACGCAGTATTTT	CASSRQRTDTQYF
TRBV4-1	.	TRBJ1-2	.	TGCGCCAGCAGCCAACACACGGGGACTAACTATGGCTACACCTTC	CASSQHTGTNYGYTF
TRBV5-1	.	TRBJ1-6	.	TGCGCCAGCAGCGCGGCGGATTATAATTCACCCCTCCACTTT	CASSAADYNSPLHF
TRBV6-1	.	TRBJ1-3	.	TGTGCCAGCAGAACAGCTGGAAACACCATATATTTT	CASRTAGNTIYF
TRBV7-8	.	TRBJ1-6	.	TGTGCCAGCAGCTTAGAGGTTGAGGGCGGCCTCTATTCACCCCTCCACTTT	CASSLEVEGGLYSPLHF
TRBV19	.	TRBJ2-3	TRBD1	TGTGCCAGTAGCCTACAGGGGATCACAGATACGCAGTATTTT	CASSLQGITDTQYF
TRBV19	.	TRBJ1-2	.	TGTGCCAGTAGTATCTCGGGTGACTATGGCTACACCTTC	CASSISGDYGYTF
TRBV6-1	.	TRBJ1-1	.	TGTGCCACCTCCTCAGGGGTCACTGAAGCTTTCTTT	CATSSGVTEAFF
TRBV11-2	once	TRBJ2-2	.	TGTGCCAGCACCACTCCATCCGGGGAGCTGTTTTTT	CASTTPSGELFF
TRBV29-1	.	TRBJ1-2	.	TGCAGCGTTTTGGGACACCGGAACTATGGCTACACCTTC	CSVLGHRNYGYTF
TRBV11-1	.	TRBJ1-1	TRBD1	TGTGCCAGCAGCTTTCGACAGGGTATTGAAGCTTTCTTT	CASSFRQGIEAFF